This T cell receptor (beta chain) came from a study of blood T cell repertoires in COVID-19. Clones were read by immunoSEQ multiplex PCR, and TCRdb kept only the in-frame ones, dropping some. The table includes fewer than 350,000 clones, around 85% detected once. The J segment lost 3 bases and the V segment lost 3 bases, leaving 11 bases of the junction unmatched. The CDR3 extends over 17 amino acids. From germline, CDR1 is SEHNR and CDR2 FQNEAQ (reference sequence). Material for sequencing was peripheral blood. This receptor was identified in a young woman with COVID-19, enrolled during active disease. The genes are TRBV7-9 and TRBJ2-5; 9 bases are shared with TRBD1. CDR3 nucleotide sequence: TGTGCCAGCAGCTTCGACCCCGGGACAGGGCGTAAAGAGACCCAGTACTTC. This codes for CASSFDPGTGRKETQYF.